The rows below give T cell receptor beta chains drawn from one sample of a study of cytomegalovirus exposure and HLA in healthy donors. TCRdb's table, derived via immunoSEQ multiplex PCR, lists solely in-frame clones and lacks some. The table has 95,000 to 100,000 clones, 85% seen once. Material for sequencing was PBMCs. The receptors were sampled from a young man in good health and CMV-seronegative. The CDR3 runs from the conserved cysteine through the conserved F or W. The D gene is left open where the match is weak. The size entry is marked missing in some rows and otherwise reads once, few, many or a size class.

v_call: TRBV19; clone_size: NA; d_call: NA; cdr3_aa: CASSNPGREDTQYF
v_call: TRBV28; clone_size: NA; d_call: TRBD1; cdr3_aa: CASSKGDRPVPQHF
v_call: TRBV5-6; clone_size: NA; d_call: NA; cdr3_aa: CASEGVNQPQHF
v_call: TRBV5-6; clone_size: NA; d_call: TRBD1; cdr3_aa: CASSGGQGGAGANVLTF
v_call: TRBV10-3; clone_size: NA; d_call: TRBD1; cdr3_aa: CAISGDRGTDQPQHF
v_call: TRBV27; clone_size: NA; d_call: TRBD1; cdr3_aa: CASSLGTGGNQPQHF
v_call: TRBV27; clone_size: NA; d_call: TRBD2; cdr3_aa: CASSLSSLAGGYYEQYF
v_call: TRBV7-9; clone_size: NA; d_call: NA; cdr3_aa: CASSNSIEQYF
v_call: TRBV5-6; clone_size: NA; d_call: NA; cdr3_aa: CASTLGGLTDTQYF
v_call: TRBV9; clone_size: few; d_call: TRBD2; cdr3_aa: CASSHGLAGAGANVLTF
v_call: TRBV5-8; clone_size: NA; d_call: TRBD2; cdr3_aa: CASIPGLGSYNEQFF
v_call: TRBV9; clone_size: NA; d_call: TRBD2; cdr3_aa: CASSVASGRGGGETQYF
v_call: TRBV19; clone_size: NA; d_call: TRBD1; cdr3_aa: CASETQGIQFTTDTQYF
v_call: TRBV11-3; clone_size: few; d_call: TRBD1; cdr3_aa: CASSFWDRVSANEKLFF
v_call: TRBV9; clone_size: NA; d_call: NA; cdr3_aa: CASSLTGIYEQYF
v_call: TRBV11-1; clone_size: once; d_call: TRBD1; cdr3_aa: CASSRGTGDGDSPLHF
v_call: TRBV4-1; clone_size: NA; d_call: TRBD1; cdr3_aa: CASSQETGTHHF
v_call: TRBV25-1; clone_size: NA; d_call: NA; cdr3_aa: CASSEGTQAYTETQYF
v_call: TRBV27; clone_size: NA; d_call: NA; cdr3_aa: CASIGSGGYHYGYTF
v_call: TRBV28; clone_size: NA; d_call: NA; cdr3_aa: CASSYNRDTPSYEQYF
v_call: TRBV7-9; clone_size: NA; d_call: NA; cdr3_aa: CASSFEGNTEAFF
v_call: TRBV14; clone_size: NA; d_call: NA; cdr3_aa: CASSHRALAAETQYF
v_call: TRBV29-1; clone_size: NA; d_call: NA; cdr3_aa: CSASGTLGTEQFF
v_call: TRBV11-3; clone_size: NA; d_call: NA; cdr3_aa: CASSRPGLDTQYF
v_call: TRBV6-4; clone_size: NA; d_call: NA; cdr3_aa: CASRTGTRAFF
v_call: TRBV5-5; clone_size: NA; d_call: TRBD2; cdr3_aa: CASSSSGREANEQFF
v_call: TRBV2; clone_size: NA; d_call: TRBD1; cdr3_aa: CASRGQGDGYTF
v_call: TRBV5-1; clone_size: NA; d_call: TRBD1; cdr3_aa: CASSRGTERGNQPQHF
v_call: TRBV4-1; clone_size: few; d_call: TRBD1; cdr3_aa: CASSPRGVRDRGNSPLHF